This TCR beta chain appears in the sequencing data of a study of blood T cell repertoires in COVID-19. This clone was seen only once. The CDR3 is made up of 15 amino acids. CDR1 is ENHRY and CDR2 is SYGVKD in the germline V gene. The trim removed 6 bases at V and 8 bases at J, leaving 9 bases unmatched. Sequenced by immunoSEQ multiplex PCR; TCRdb stores in-frame clones only, minus some. The data hold some 400,000 clones, with around 84% observed a single time. This chain joins TRBV10-3 and TRBJ2-1; 11 bases match TRBD2. This TCR derives from a human donor in a cohort sampled during active COVID-19. The sample taken for sequencing was peripheral blood. CDR3 in DNA: TGTGCCATCAGGACCGGGACTAGCGGAGGATATGAGCAGTTCTTC. The encoded protein is CAIRTGTSGGYEQFF.